This T cell receptor (beta chain) appears in the sequencing data of a study of blood T cells in healthy people across ages. Using a J-beta primer mix together with a sample-barcoded 5' primer, a second PCR was run for about 6 to 11 cycles. TCRdb re-analysed the 5' RACE reads in MiXCR, keeping a single row per CDR3 protein. The sample comprises approximately 1,700,000 distinct CDR3 sequences, about 39% of which are singletons, and about 21% rests with the top ten. This clonotype was found a few times. The CDR3 runs 18 residues. Germline lookup yields CDR1 MNHEY and CDR2 SVGAGI. V lost 2 bases, J lost 6 bases, and 15 bases stayed unmatched.

The sequencing sample was made of blood. This receptor was obtained from a human donor in good health. The rearrangement links TRBV6-5 to TRBJ2-3, with TRBD2 matching over 9 bases. The CDR3 spells CASSYPLAGSHIGDTQYF. CDR3 bases: TGTGCCAGCAGTTACCCCCTAGCGGGGTCCCATATCGGGGATACGCAGTATTTT.